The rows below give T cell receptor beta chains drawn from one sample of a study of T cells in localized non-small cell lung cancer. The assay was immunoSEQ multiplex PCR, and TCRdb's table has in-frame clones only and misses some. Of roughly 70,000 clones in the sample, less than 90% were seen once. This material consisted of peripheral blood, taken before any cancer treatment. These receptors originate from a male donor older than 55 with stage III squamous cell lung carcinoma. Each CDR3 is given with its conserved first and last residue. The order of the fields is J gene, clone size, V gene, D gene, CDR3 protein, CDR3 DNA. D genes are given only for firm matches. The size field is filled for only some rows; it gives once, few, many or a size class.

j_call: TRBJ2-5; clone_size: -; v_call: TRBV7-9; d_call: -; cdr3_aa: CASSSGPDARETQYF; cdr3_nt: TGTGCCAGCAGCTCGGGACCGGACGCGAGGGAGACCCAGTACTTC
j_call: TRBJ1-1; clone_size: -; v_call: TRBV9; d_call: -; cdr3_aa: CASSVALGTEAFF; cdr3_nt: TGTGCCAGCAGCGTAGCATTGGGGACTGAAGCTTTCTTT
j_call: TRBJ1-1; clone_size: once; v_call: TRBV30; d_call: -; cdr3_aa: CAWSGGLGTEAFF; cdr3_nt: TGTGCCTGGAGTGGGGGGCTGGGCACTGAAGCTTTCTTT
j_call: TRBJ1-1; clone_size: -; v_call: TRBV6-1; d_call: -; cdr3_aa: CASGPTNSNTEAFF; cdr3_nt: TGTGCCAGCGGCCCGACGAACTCGAACACTGAAGCTTTCTTT
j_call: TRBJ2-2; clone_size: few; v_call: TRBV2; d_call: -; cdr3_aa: CASRQGGTGELFF; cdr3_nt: TGTGCCAGCAGACAGGGTGGCACCGGGGAGCTGTTTTTT
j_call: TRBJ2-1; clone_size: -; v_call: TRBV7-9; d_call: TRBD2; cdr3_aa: CASSRIAGGRNEQFF; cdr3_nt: TGTGCCAGCAGCCGAATAGCGGGGGGGCGGAATGAGCAGTTCTTC
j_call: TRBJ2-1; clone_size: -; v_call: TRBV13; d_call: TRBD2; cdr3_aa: CASSPGTSVSEQFF; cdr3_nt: TGTGCCAGCAGCCCGGGGACTAGCGTAAGTGAGCAGTTCTTC
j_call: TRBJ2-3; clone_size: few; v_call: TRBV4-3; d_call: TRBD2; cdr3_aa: CASSPGGVSDTQYF; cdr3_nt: TGCGCCAGCAGCCCGGGGGGTGTCTCAGATACGCAGTATTTT
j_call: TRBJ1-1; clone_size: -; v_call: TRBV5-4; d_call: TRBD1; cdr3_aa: CASMGQGAGEAFF; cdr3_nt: TGTGCCAGCATGGGACAGGGGGCAGGTGAAGCTTTCTTT
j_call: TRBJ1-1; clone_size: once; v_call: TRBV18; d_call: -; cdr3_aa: CASSPLPSALNTEAFF; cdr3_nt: TGTGCCAGCTCACCCTTACCCTCAGCGCTAAACACTGAAGCTTTCTTT
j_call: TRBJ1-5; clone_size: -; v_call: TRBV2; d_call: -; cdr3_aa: CASRGGGQPQHF; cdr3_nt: TGTGCCAGCAGGGGGGGCGGACAGCCCCAGCATTTT
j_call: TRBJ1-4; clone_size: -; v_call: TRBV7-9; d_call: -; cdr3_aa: CASSLSAGGIEKLFF; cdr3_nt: TGTGCCAGCAGCTTAAGCGCAGGTGGGATTGAAAAACTGTTTTTT
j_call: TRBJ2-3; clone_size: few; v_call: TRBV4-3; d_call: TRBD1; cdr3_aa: CASSQFRPGQGGPDTQYF; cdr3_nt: TGCGCCAGCAGCCAATTTCGCCCGGGACAGGGGGGCCCAGATACGCAGTATTTT
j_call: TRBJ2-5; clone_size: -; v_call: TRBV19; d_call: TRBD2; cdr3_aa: CASSTQRGDQETQYF; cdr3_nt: TGTGCCAGTAGTACCCAGCGGGGGGACCAAGAGACCCAGTACTTC
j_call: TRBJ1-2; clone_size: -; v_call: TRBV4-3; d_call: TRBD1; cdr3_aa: CASSQDLGQGKSYGYTF; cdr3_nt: TGCGCCAGCAGCCAAGATCTGGGACAGGGGAAGTCCTATGGCTACACCTTC
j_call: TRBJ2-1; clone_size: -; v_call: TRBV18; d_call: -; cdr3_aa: CASSPGQNEQFF; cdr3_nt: TGTGCCAGCTCACCCGGACAGAATGAGCAGTTCTTC
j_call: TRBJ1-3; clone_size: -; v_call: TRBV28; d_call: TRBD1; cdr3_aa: CASSFTLGTGSGNTIYF; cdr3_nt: TGTGCCAGCAGTTTCACATTAGGGACAGGCTCTGGAAACACCATATATTTT
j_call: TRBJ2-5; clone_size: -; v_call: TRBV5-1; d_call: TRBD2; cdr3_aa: CASERGGRRETQYF; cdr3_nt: TGCGCCAGCGAGCGGGGGGGCCGGCGGGAGACCCAGTACTTC
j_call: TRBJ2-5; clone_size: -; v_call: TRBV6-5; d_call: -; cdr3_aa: CASRMGAGTQYF; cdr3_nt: TGTGCCAGCAGAATGGGGGCGGGGACCCAGTACTTC
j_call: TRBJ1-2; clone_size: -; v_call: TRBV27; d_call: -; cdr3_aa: CASRKDSLPSTTYGYTF; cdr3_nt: TGTGCCAGCAGAAAGGACAGTTTACCCTCAACCACCTATGGCTACACCTTC
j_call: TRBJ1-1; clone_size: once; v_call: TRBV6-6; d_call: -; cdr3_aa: CASRVHLRGLNTEAFF; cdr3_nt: TGTGCCAGCAGGGTACACCTCAGGGGCTTGAACACTGAAGCTTTCTTT
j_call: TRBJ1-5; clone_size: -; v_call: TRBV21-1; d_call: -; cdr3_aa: CASRPRDSGIFQPQHF; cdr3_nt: TGTGCCAGCAGACCACGGGACTCCGGGATTTTTCAGCCCCAGCATTTT
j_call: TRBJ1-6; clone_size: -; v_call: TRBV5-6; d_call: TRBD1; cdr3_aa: CASSHLTGLSYNSPLHF; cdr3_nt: TGTGCCAGCAGCCACTTGACAGGGCTTTCCTATAATTCACCCCTCCACTTT